These 11 T cell receptor beta chains were all obtained from the same sample, sequenced in a study of glioma-infiltrating T cells after dendritic cell vaccination. TCRdb keeps only in-frame clones here, not all; method: immunoSEQ multiplex PCR. The sample includes about 50,000 clones, roughly 90% of them seen just once. Indicated time point: after dendritic cell vaccination, including at tumor progression/relapse. This sample comprised blood, obtained after dendritic cell vaccination. These receptor sequences come from a human donor with glioblastoma.

The chain links TRBV2 to TRBJ2-2, with unresolved D. CDR3 length equals 14 residues. Per the germline V gene, CDR1 is SNHLY and CDR2 is FYNNEI. The germline V and J ends were trimmed by 7 bases and 0 bases, with 9 bases remaining between them. The CDR3: CASTVLTNTGELFF. The DNA for the CDR3 is TGTGCCAGCACCGTACTAACGAACACCGGGGAGCTGTTTTTT.

J is TRBJ2-3 and V is TRBV5-8; TRBD2 is a possible D gene (5 bases). Germline values: CDR1 SGHTS, CDR2 YDEGEE. The CDR3 extends over 12 amino acids. With 3 bases removed from V and 8 bases from J, the gap between germline ends came to 10 bases. The CDR3 sequence is CASSSRVLTQYF. CDR3 bases: TGTGCCAGCAGCTCGAGGGTCCTTACGCAGTATTTT.

The chain is built from TRBV10-3 and TRBJ2-1; 7 bases agree with TRBD2. In germline, CDR1 is ENHRY, CDR2 SYGVKD. V dropped 7 bases and J dropped 0; count of bases not matched to a gene: 12. There are 17 residues in the CDR3. The chain's CDR3 is CAITKQVSGYSYNEQFF. Here the CDR3 DNA reads TGTGCCATCACAAAACAAGTTAGCGGGTACTCCTACAATGAGCAGTTCTTC.

The CDR3 sequence is CASRINYLRGTRIYEQYF. CDR3 bases: TGTGCCAGCAGGATAAACTACCTACGGGGGACTAGAATCTACGAGCAGTACTTC. The gene calls are TRBV28 and TRBJ2-7; 8 bases match TRBD2. CDR1 and CDR2 from the germline V gene are MDHEN and SYDVKM. V was pared by 6 bases and J by 3 bases, with 19 bases of the junction left unmatched. This CDR3 region has 18 residues.

The chain couples TRBV4-2 to TRBJ1-4, with TRBD1 as a possible D gene (6 bases). The V end lost 3 bases, the J end lost 7 bases, and 18 bases lay between the germline ends. The CDR3 runs to 16 residues. CDR1 is LGHNA, CDR2 YNFKEQ, per germline. The CDR3 region has the DNA TGTGCCAGCAGCCAGGGGAGCGCGGGCAGGGGTGAAAAACTGTTTTTT. Translated: CASSQGSAGRGEKLFF.

The gene calls are TRBV18 and TRBJ2-5, with 7 bases fitting TRBD1. The tail of the sequence fits TRBJ2-7 better, so the J call may be wrong. This CDR3 comprises 15 residues. The V gene's germline CDR1 is KGHSH and CDR2 LQKENI. The CDR3 loop is CASSPLRDSTYEQYF. The CDR3, as DNA: TGTGCCAGCTCACCACTCCGGGACAGCACCTACGAGCAGTACTTC.

A single count supports this clone. This chain connects TRBV30 to TRBJ2-3, with TRBD2 matching over 8 bases. CDR1 GTSNPN and CDR2 SVGIG come from the germline V gene (reference sequence). This CDR3 has 16 residues. Germline trimming cut 0 bases from V and 6 bases from J; bases unmatched to any gene: 11. The CDR3 DNA sequence: TGTGCCTGGAGTGTACTTGGCGGGAGGCTTGGGGATACGCAGTATTTT. It yields the protein CAWSVLGGRLGDTQYF.

This clone was detected only a few times. The chain couples TRBV28 to TRBJ1-1; no clear D. CDR1 and CDR2 (germline): MDHEN, SYDVKM. Trimming pared 2 bases from V and 1 base from J, leaving 5 bases between. The CDR3 totals 13 residues. This CDR3 is CASSLTRNTEAFF. CDR3 bases: TGTGCCAGCAGTTTAACGAGGAACACTGAAGCTTTCTTT.

The chain combines TRBV7-6 with TRBJ2-3, with TRBD2 identical over 7 bases. The germline V gene has CDR1 SGHVS and CDR2 FNYEAQ. V dropped 2 bases and J dropped 2; count of bases not matched to a gene: 10. This CDR3 is built from 17 residues. CDR3 bases: TGTGCCAGCAGCTTAACAAGCGCGGGAGCCCACACAGATACGCAGTATTTT. It translates to CASSLTSAGAHTDTQYF.

The chain has TRBV5-4 and TRBJ2-1; 12 bases line up with TRBD2. V shed 3 bases, J shed 5 bases, and the junction held 3 bases outside the gene matches. Germline V lookup: CDR1 SGHNT, CDR2 YYREEE (reference sequence). The CDR3 contains 15 residues. CDR3 region: CASSSGTSGHNEQFF. CDR3 sequence (DNA): TGTGCCAGCAGCTCCGGGACTAGCGGGCACAATGAGCAGTTCTTC.

This rearrangement joins TRBV28 to TRBJ1-2; D gene uncertain. The CDR3 runs 12 residues. The germline V gene encodes CDR1 MDHEN and CDR2 SYDVKM. Trimming pared 6 bases from V and 8 bases from J, leaving 13 bases between. CDR3: CASSLRERGYTF. The CDR3 bases are TGTGCCAGCAGCCTCCGCGAGAGGGGCTACACCTTC.